These T cell receptor beta chains were read from a single sample in a study of OX40 agonist ivuxolimab in advanced cancers. Here immunoSEQ multiplex PCR was the method, and the copy in TCRdb shows in-frame clones only, minus some. The profile shows approximately 90,000 clones, roughly 85% of them singletons. Sequences were derived from CD4+ or CD8+ T cells sorted from blood, sampled in a trial of the OX40 agonist ivuxolimab. Receptors were obtained from an adult with an advanced solid tumor such as melanoma, head and neck, liver or kidney cancer. Both conserved end residues are part of each CDR3. D genes are given only for firm matches. Size tells how often a clone was seen (once, few, many) or the class of an expanded clone, and some rows leave it out.

CDR3: CASSQEWGYNSPLHF
DNA: TGTGCCAGCAGCCAAGAATGGGGTTATAATTCACCCCTCCACTTT
size: -
J: TRBJ1-6
D: -
V: TRBV14

CDR3: CASSLVSPPSGAKGYTF
DNA: TGTGCCAGCAGCTTGGTATCCCCCCCCTCAGGGGCTAAGGGCTACACCTTC
size: -
J: TRBJ1-2
D: -
V: TRBV5-6

CDR3: CASSFGGNNQPRHF
DNA: TGTGCCAGCAGCTTCGGCGGCAACAATCAGCCCCGGCATTTT
size: -
J: TRBJ1-5
D: -
V: TRBV7-2

CDR3: CASSAPPSGSTDTQYF
DNA: TGTGCCAGCAGCGCCCCCCCTAGCGGTAGCACAGATACGCAGTATTTT
size: -
J: TRBJ2-3
D: TRBD2
V: TRBV9

CDR3: CASSPTGAKANVLTF
DNA: TGTGCTAGCAGCCCGACAGGCGCTAAGGCCAACGTCCTGACTTTC
size: -
J: TRBJ2-6
D: -
V: TRBV7-7

CDR3: CSVTKNEGIQYF
DNA: TGCAGCGTGACAAAAAACGAGGGCATTCAGTACTTC
size: -
J: TRBJ2-4
D: -
V: TRBV29-1

CDR3: CASLGSRITSTDTQYF
DNA: TGTGCCAGCCTGGGTAGCCGAATCACTAGCACAGATACGCAGTATTTT
size: -
J: TRBJ2-3
D: -
V: TRBV2

CDR3: CASSLGRTRLSYNEQFF
DNA: TGTGCCAGCAGTTTAGGGCGGACTAGATTATCCTACAATGAGCAGTTCTTC
size: -
J: TRBJ2-1
D: TRBD2
V: TRBV27

CDR3: CASNKELAGGEQFF
DNA: TGTGCCAGCAACAAGGAACTAGCGGGGGGTGAGCAGTTCTTC
size: -
J: TRBJ2-1
D: TRBD2
V: TRBV2

CDR3: CASTVNGGFETQYF
DNA: TGTGCCAGCACGGTGAACGGGGGTTTCGAGACCCAGTACTTC
size: -
J: TRBJ2-5
D: -
V: TRBV5-4

CDR3: CASSDRGYEQYF
DNA: TGTGCCAGCAGCGACAGGGGTTACGAGCAGTACTTC
size: -
J: TRBJ2-7
D: TRBD1
V: TRBV6-6

CDR3: CASSLSPSREAGELFF
DNA: TGTGCCAGCAGCTTAAGTCCCTCGCGGGAAGCCGGGGAGCTGTTTTTT
size: -
J: TRBJ2-2
D: -
V: TRBV7-2

CDR3: CASSAQGDTNEKLFF
DNA: TGTGCCAGCAGCGCGCAGGGGGATACTAATGAAAAACTGTTTTTT
size: -
J: TRBJ1-4
D: TRBD1
V: TRBV7-2

CDR3: CASSLSWTSGSGNEQFF
DNA: TGTGCCAGCAGCTTATCTTGGACTAGCGGGAGTGGTAATGAGCAGTTCTTC
size: once
J: TRBJ2-1
D: TRBD2
V: TRBV11-3

CDR3: CAISGGTGAEPQHF
DNA: TGTGCCATCAGTGGCGGGACGGGGGCTGAGCCCCAGCATTTT
size: -
J: TRBJ1-5
D: -
V: TRBV10-3

CDR3: CAWTLDLSEQYF
DNA: TGTGCCTGGACCCTGGATCTAAGCGAGCAGTACTTC
size: -
J: TRBJ2-7
D: -
V: TRBV30

CDR3: CASSPSGGASYEQYF
DNA: TGTGCCAGCTCACCTAGCGGGGGGGCTTCCTACGAGCAGTACTTC
size: -
J: TRBJ2-7
D: TRBD2
V: TRBV18

CDR3: CASRGAGTSGYEQYF
DNA: TGTGCCAGCAGGGGGGCCGGGACTAGCGGTTACGAGCAGTACTTC
size: -
J: TRBJ2-7
D: TRBD2
V: TRBV6-6